This paragraph reports one TCR beta chain. The antigen this receptor binds is unknown. The record has no base qualities; no much larger clone is one base away. The source of the sample is a study of T cells in Graves' hyperthyroidism and ophthalmopathy (dated by TCRdb to the late 2010s). About the investigation overall: Peripheral blood was sampled at the time of initial diagnosis, prior to any treatment. TCR Vbeta CDR3 sequencing of 135 peripheral blood samples (around 45 ophthalmopathy, 75 hyperthyroidism and about 17 progressor patients) is reported in the paper. Whether ophthalmopathy could be predicted prospectively was tested in an independent validation cohort made up of roughly 19 hyperthyroidism patients plus 17 patients who later progressed to ophthalmopathy. TCR V-J signatures able to tell the groups apart were searched for in a discovery cohort of about a hundred patients, of whom 43 had Graves' ophthalmopathy and roughly 59 had stable Graves' hyperthyroidism. For training and testing, the 80 to 100 patients in the discovery cohort were randomly divided in a 7:3 ratio. Thyroid tissue and blood T-cell repertoires from about six Graves' hyperthyroidism patients were also compared in the study. Following sampling, methimazole starting at 30 mg daily was given to hyperthyroidism patients, and high-dose intravenous methylprednisolone was given to ophthalmopathy patients. Here is what the overall study found, with its caveats: No statistical method was used to fix the sample size in advance, and group allocation was not hidden from the investigators. In cross-validation, a model built on a 13 V-J signature told ophthalmopathy apart from stable hyperthyroidism with about 90% sensitivity and roughly 82% specificity, and in testing the same model reached 80%/75%. Blood samples also contained most of the expanded thyroid clonotypes (frequency above 0.001), which suggests that blood repertoires may reflect thyroid immune responses. In validation, progression to ophthalmopathy was predicted by the model with nearly 71% sensitivity and 72.22% specificity, a median of about 6.8 months before onset.

Measured from the cysteine to the phenylalanine, the CDR3 is 14 residues long. Just the 42-base CDR3 DNA is kept, in frame starting at base 1. Trimming takes 3 bases from V and 1 base from J, and the germline ends sit 9 bases apart. As encoded in the germline V gene, CDR1 is SGHTA while CDR2 is FQGNSA. TCR beta CDR3 regions were amplified from RNA transcripts. The first round of RT-PCR for the TCR CDR3 was performed with the HTBI primer set and the Qiagen OneStep RT-PCR kit. Libraries were constructed in a second round of multiplex PCR, after which size selection and purification were carried out. Sequencing of the libraries was done on an Illumina HiSeq2000 using paired-end 100 bp reads. Under the source paper's analysis protocol: SOAPnuke was used to process the raw data, throwing out any read that contained adapters or uncalled bases, had a mean Phred below 15, or lacked an exact constant-primer or identifier match. High-quality paired reads were merged with COPE v1.2.5, and unique nucleotide sequences were defined as clonotypes. MiTCR v1.1 was used to align the clonotypes against IMGT TRBV, TRBD and TRBJ reference segments. The analysis included only V-J combinations with a frequency above 0.0001, which together covered around 99% of the repertoires. A TCS score was defined as the ratio between F50 (clonal expansion) and ExV (chaos), using BLOSUM62-based TCRdist between CDR3 peptides within each V-J. Welch's t-statistics and random forest reduced around 550 V-J features to roughly 13, which were used in a naive Bayes classifier (R e1071). TCRdb trimmed the raw reads at Q25, called clones with MiXCR and kept productive beta chains. Each record represents a unique CDR3 protein, reported with the most common genes and DNA among its rows. What appears here as the V and J calls and clone size reflects TCRdb's work, not the paper's. The sample yields 450,000 to 600,000 distinct CDR3 sequences; 13% to 15% were counted once. Of the sample, roughly 13% is held by the ten largest clones.

Stable Graves' hyperthyroidism was defined as no progression to ophthalmopathy during 18 months of follow-up. The hyperthyroidism patients were between 18 and 65 years old and newly diagnosed, with a disease duration of less than 2 months. Patients with uncontrolled infections, other autoimmune diseases, pregnancy or lactation were excluded. Diagnoses were based on clinical symptoms, serum thyroxine and TRAb, thyroid ultrasound and orbital computed tomography. Ficoll-Paque density gradient centrifugation was used to isolate PBMCs from about 10 ml of fresh peripheral blood. Trizol reagent was used to extract total RNA, and RNA quality was then checked on an Agilent 2100 Bioanalyzer.

The specimen sequenced was blood. This chain joins TRBV7-2 to TRBJ1-1; possibly the D gene is TRBD1, per 5 matching bases. This clonotype was obtained from a middle-aged woman with Graves' hyperthyroidism. The DNA is as follows: TGTGCCAGCAGCTTGACGACAGCGAACACTGAAGCTTTCTTT. Translation gives CASSLTTANTEAFF. Beyond the CDR3, the reference TRBV7-2 and TRBJ1-1 genes provide the residues; the full variable domain reads: GAGVSQSPSNKVTEKGKDVELRCDPISGHTALYWYRQSLGQGLEFLIYFQGNSAPDKSGLPSDRFSAERTGGSVSTLTIQRTQQEDSAVYLCASSLTTANTEAFFGQGTRLTVV.